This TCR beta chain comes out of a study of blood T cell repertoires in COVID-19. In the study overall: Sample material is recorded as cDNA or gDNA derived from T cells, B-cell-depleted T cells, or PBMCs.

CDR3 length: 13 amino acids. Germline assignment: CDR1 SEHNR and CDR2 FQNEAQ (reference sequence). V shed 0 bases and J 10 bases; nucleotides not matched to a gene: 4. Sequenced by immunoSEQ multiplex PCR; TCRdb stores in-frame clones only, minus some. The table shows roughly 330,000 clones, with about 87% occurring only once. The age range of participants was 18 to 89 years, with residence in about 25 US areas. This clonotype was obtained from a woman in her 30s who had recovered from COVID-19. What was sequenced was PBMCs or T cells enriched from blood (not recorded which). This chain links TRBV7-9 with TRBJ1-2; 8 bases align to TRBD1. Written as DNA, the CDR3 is TGTGCCAGCAGCTTAGCGCGCAGGGGGCTCTACACCTTC. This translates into CASSLARRGLYTF.